This T cell receptor (beta chain) was profiled in a study of blood T cell repertoires in COVID-19. In the study overall: Spain, Italy and the United States supplied samples that represented acute and convalescent COVID-19. Sources were T cells, B-cell-depleted T cells, or PBMCs; the material itself was cDNA or gDNA.

Under the authors' procedure: From reference gene primer amplification, estimates of nucleated cell counts were derived. Assay used: immunoSEQ multiplex PCR; TCRdb lists only in-frame clones, some missing. Clonal size and the V and J genes are those of that table, whereas D and trimming came from the DNA. Of roughly 150,000 clones detected, around nine tenths appear once; the ten largest clones hold roughly 2%. V gave up 8 bases and J gave up 5 bases, with 21 bases separating them. CDR3 length: 15 amino acids. The V gene's germline CDR1 is KGHSH and CDR2 LQKENI. This clone came up once. The gene calls are TRBV18 and TRBJ2-5; D gene uncertain. Sample: peripheral blood. This receptor was taken from a middle-aged man who had recovered from COVID-19. The CDR3 is CASARVSNTRETQYF. CDR3 coding DNA: TGTGCCAGCGCCCGGGTTTCCAATACGAGGGAGACCCAGTACTTC. The full variable domain, completed using reference TRBV18 and TRBJ2-5, is NAGVMQNPRHLVRRRGQEARLRCSPMKGHSHVYWYRQLPEEGLKFMVYLQKENIIDESGMPKERFSAEFPKEGPSILRIQQVVRGDSAAYFCASARVSNTRETQYFGPGTRLLVL.